A single T cell receptor (beta chain) is shown here with its context. The antigen it recognizes is unknown. No qualities accompany the bases; no much larger clone lies one base away. Peripheral blood CD8+ and CD4+ T cells from healthy donors, Susac syndrome patients and multiple sclerosis patients were profiled by high-throughput TCR beta sequencing. Treatment-naive patients with stable or active relapsing-remitting disease fulfilling revised McDonald criteria were used as multiple sclerosis controls. Bulk CD8+ and CD4+ T cells were purified magnetically by negative isolation, whereas CD8+ TEMRA cells were enriched by FACS. Blood was collected in EDTA tubes and processed within 24 hours, with PBMCs isolated through density gradient centrifugation. PBMCs intended for TCR sequencing were cryopreserved in liquid nitrogen and were subsequently thawed in a 37 degrees C water bath. The sorted or isolated CD4+, CD8+ and CD8+ TEMRA cells had a purity of 90% or higher.

RNA was extracted with the RNeasy kit and 0.5 to 1 ug was reverse transcribed using random hexamers. TCR beta CDR3 regions were amplified with the immunoSEQ multiplex PCR assay covering 54 Vbeta and 13 Jbeta segments. PCR amplification bias was corrected by using a synthetic template baseline for primer optimization and computational correction. The original methods were these. Only productive sequences were kept, with reads annotated to V, D and J genes according to IMGT and analyzed in immunoSEQ Analyzer. To calculate clonality, Shannon entropy was normalized by log2 of the number of productive unique sequences and then subtracted from one. Public and private clones were assessed among the 100 most prevalent clones of each patient and control. Clones were defined as Susac-specific if absent from the healthy and MS cohorts, from approximately 1,100 published viral clones and from other ImmuneACCESS disease sequences. TCRdb reanalyzed the raw reads on its own, using fastp at Q25 for trimming and MiXCR for clone calling, and kept in-frame beta chains. Duplicate CDR3 protein sequences are folded into a single record with the most common DNA and genes. TCRdb, rather than the study authors, made the V and J calls. In this sample the table shows roughly 200,000 distinct CDR3 sequences, approximately 95% of which occur a single time. Of the sample, more than 0.09% falls within the top ten clones.

The germline V gene sets CDR1 to SGDLS and CDR2 to YYNGEE. Its CDR3 holds 14 amino acids, cysteine through phenylalanine. Only CDR3 DNA is held: 42 bases, read in frame from base 1. Cut back by 4 bases and 3 bases, the V and J ends lie 14 bases apart. These data come from a study of CD8 T cells in Susac syndrome (dated by TCRdb to the late 2010s). Looking at the study overall: The study used repertoire sequencing to test whether antigen drove CD8+ T cell activation and differentiation in Susac syndrome.

Summary of the overall study and its limitations: The number of individuals in the TCR sequencing and HLA analysis was recognized as being relatively small.

The rearrangement combines TRBV9 with TRBJ2-7, with the D call perhaps TRBD1 or TRBD2, each one matching 7 bases. The sequenced sample consisted of CD4+ T cells from PBMCs. This clonotype originated in a human donor with multiple sclerosis. The CDR3 protein is CASSPTGRDYEQYF. The nucleotide sequence reads as follows: TGTGCCAGCAGCCCGACAGGGAGGGACTACGAGCAGTACTTC. The CDR3 plus the reference TRBV9 and TRBJ2-7 genes for the other parts give the full variable domain: DSGVTQTPKHLITATGQRVTLRCSPRSGDLSVYWYQQSLDQGLQFLIQYYNGEERAKGNILERFSAQQFPDLHSELNLSSLELGDSALYFCASSPTGRDYEQYFGPGTRLTVT.